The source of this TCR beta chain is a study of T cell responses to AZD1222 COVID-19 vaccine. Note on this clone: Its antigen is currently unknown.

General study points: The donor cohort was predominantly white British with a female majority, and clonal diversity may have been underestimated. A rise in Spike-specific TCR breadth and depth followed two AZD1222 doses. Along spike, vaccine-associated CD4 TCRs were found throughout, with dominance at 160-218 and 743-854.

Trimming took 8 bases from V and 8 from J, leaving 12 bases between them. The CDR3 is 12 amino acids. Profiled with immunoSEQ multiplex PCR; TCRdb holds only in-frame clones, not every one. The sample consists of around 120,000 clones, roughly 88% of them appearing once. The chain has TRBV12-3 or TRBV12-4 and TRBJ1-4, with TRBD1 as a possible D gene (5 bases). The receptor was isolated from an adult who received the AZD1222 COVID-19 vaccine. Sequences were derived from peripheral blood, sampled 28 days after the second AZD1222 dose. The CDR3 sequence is CASAGSDEKLFF. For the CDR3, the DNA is TGTGCCAGCGCAGGGTCGGACGAAAAACTGTTTTTT.